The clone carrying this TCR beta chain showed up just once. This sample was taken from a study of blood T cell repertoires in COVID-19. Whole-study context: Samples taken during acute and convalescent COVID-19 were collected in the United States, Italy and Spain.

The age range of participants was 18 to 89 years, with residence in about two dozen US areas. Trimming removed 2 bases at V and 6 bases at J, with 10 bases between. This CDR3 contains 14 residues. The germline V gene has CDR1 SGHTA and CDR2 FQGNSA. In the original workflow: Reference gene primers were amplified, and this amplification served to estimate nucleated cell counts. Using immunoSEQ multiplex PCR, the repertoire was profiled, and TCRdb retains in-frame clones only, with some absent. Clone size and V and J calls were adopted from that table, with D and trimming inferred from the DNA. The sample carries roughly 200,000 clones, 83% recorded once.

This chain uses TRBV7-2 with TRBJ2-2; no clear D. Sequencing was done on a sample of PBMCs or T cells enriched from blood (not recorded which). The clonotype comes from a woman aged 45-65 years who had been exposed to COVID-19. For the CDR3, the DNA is TGTGCCAGCAGCTTATCCCTTTGGCCCGGGGAGCTGTTTTTT. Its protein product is CASSLSLWPGELFF.